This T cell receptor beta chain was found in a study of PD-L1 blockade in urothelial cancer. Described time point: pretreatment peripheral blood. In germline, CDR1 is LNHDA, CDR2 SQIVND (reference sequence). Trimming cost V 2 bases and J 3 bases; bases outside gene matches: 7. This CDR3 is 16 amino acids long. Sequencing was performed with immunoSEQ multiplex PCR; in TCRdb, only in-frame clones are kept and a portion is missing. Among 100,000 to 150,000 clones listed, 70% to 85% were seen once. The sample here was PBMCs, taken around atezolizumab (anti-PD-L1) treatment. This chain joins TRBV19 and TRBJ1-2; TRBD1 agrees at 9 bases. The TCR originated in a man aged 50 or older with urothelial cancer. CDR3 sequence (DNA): TGTGCCAGTAGTATAAAACCGGGACAGGGTGACTATGGCTACACCTTC. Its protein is CASSIKPGQGDYGYTF. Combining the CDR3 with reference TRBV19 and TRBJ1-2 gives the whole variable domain DGGITQSPKYLFRKEGQNVTLSCEQNLNHDAMYWYRQDPGQGLRLIYYSQIVNDFQKGDIAEGYSVSREKKESFPLTVTSAQKNPTAFYLCASSIKPGQGDYGYTFGSGTRLTVV.